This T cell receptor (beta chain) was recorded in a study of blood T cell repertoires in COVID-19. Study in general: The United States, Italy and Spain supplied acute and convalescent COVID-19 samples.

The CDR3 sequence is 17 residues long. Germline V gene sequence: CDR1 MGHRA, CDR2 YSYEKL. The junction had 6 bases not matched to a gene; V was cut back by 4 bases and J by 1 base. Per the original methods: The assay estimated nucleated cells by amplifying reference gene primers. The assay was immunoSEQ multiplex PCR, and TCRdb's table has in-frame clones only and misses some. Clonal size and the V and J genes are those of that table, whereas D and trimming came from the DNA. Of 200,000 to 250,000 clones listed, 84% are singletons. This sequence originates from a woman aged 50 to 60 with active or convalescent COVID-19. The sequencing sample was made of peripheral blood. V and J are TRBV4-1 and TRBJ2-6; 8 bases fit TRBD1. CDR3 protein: CASSRGQVTSGANVLTF. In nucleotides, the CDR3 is TGCGCCAGCAGCCGGGGACAGGTGACGTCTGGGGCCAACGTCCTGACTTTC.